The rows below give T cell receptor beta chains drawn from one sample of a study of cytomegalovirus exposure and HLA in healthy donors. The protocol was immunoSEQ multiplex PCR, while the TCRdb copy is restricted to in-frame clones and leaves out a portion. This sample has some 130,000 clones, with around 77% found just once. What was sequenced was PBMCs. These receptors originate from a man aged 25 to 40 in good health and CMV-seronegative. Both conserved end residues are part of each CDR3. A D gene is named only where the DNA matches it firmly. Size values are once, few and many counts, or a class for expanded clones, and some rows have none.

d_call | j_call | v_call | clone_size | cdr3_nt | cdr3_aa
NA | TRBJ2-7 | TRBV9 | NA | TGTGCCAGCAGCGGGCCCCAGGGATTAGGCGTCCCCTACGAGCAGTACTTC | CASSGPQGLGVPYEQYF
TRBD1 | TRBJ1-2 | TRBV9 | NA | TGTGCCAGCAGCCCGCGGGGGGACAGGGCGGACTATGGCTACACCTTC | CASSPRGDRADYGYTF
TRBD2 | TRBJ2-7 | TRBV7-2 | NA | TGTGCCAGCAGCCATAGCATAGCGGGAGCGTCCGAGCAGTACTTC | CASSHSIAGASEQYF
NA | TRBJ2-1 | TRBV6-5 | few | TGTGCCAGCAGCCGGGACTACAATGAGCAGTTCTTC | CASSRDYNEQFF
NA | TRBJ1-2 | TRBV18 | NA | TGTGCCAGCTCACCGGAAAATGGAGGATATGGCTACACCTTC | CASSPENGGYGYTF
TRBD2 | TRBJ2-7 | TRBV28 | once | TGTGCCAGCACCCTAGGCGGGGGGAGAAAGTACGAGCAGTACTTC | CASTLGGGRKYEQYF
NA | TRBJ1-5 | TRBV19 | once | TGTGCCAGTAGTCCTACCGGGTATAGCAATCAGCCCCAGCATTTT | CASSPTGYSNQPQHF
TRBD1 | TRBJ2-5 | TRBV30 | few | TGTGCCTGGAGTGTATGGACAGGGGGTCGGGAGACCCAGTACTTC | CAWSVWTGGRETQYF
NA | TRBJ2-3 | TRBV7-3 | NA | TGTGCCAGCAGCCCCGGGGGAACAGATACGCAGTATTTT | CASSPGGTDTQYF
TRBD2 | TRBJ2-3 | TRBV5-5 | NA | TGTGCCAGCAGCAGGAATCCGGGAGGAGATACGCAGTATTTT | CASSRNPGGDTQYF